This T cell receptor beta chain was recorded in a study of persistence of HIV-infected CD4 T cells. At the level of the study: Isolated cells were CMV- and HIV-1 Gag-responding CD4+ T cells. Suppressive ART had lasted a median of approximately eight years.

Unmatched junction bases numbered 8, after V lost 8 bases and J lost 5 bases. Germline CDR1 is MDHEN and CDR2 is SYDVKM. CDR3 size: 13 residues. The stimulus was an HIV-1 Gag 15-mer peptide pool, 0.85 to 1 ug/peptide/mL. Memory cells lacking CD40L and CD69 with high CD45RO were sorted. Plasma HIV-1 RNA stayed below 50 copies/mL for at least 4 years. A note on this clone: Antigen unknown.

Sequencing used immunoSEQ version 4 in survey mode. Assay used: immunoSEQ multiplex PCR; TCRdb lists only in-frame clones, some missing. This table has more than 30,000 clones, roughly four fifths appearing once. The V gene is TRBV28, the J gene TRBJ1-1; TRBD1 agrees at 7 bases. This TCR came from an adult woman with HIV who was CMV-seropositive. The starting material was CD4+ T cells sorted from PBMCs after 18-hour stimulation, obtained from a patient who received antiretroviral therapy. Written as DNA, the CDR3 is TGTGCCAGCCTGGGCGAGGGGGCGACTGAAGCTTTCTTT. It encodes CASLGEGATEAFF. The entire variable domain, with the rest obtained from reference TRBV28 and TRBJ1-1, is as follows: DVKVTQSSRYLVKRTGEKVFLECVQDMDHENMFWYRQDPGLGLRLIYFSYDVKMKEKGDIPEGYSVSREKKERFSLILESASTNQTSMYLCASLGEGATEAFFGQGTRLTVV.